The present entry profiles one T cell receptor (beta chain) with its context. Its antigen is as yet unknown. The data were obtained in a study of cytomegalovirus exposure and HLA in healthy donors. Study-level points and caveats: The authors excluded some V segments, including TRBV6-2 and TRBV6-3, as indistinguishable. Cytomegalovirus association was listed for 164 TCR beta chains.

The primer mix had 60 Vbeta and 13 Jbeta primers. TCRdb's table, derived via immunoSEQ multiplex PCR, lists solely in-frame clones and lacks some. The repertoire has around 130,000 clones, 75% to 85% of them found once; the top ten carry 5.5% to 7%. CDR3 length equals 11 residues. V dropped 1 base and J dropped 5 bases, with 2 bases sitting between them. The germline gives CDR1 LGHNT, CDR2 FRNRAP. Donors likely had unrecorded immune exposures despite being nominally healthy when sampled. The chain uses TRBV12-5 and TRBJ1-1; D gene uncertain. The source is a woman between 40 and 55 years old in good health and CMV-seropositive. The sequenced sample consisted of PBMCs. DNA for the CDR3: TGTGCTAGTGGTTTGGCGACTGAAGCTTTCTTT. Translating it yields CASGLATEAFF.